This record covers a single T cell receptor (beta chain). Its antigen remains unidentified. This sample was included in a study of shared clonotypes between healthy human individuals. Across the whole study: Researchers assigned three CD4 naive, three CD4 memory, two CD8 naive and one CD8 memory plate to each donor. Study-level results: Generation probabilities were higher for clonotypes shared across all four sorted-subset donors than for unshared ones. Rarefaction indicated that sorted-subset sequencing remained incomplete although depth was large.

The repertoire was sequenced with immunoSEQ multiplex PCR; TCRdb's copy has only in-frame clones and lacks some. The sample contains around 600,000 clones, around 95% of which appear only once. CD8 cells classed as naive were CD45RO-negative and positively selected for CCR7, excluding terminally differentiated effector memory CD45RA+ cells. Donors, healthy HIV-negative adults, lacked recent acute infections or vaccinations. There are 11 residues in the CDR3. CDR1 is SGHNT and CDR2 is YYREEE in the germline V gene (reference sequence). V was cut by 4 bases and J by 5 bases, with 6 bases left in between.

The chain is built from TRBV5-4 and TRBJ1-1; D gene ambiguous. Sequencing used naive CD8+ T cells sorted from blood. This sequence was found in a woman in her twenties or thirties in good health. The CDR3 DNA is TGTGCCAGCAGCGCAGCGACTGAAGCTTTCTTT. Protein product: CASSAATEAFF.